This T cell receptor (beta chain) was obtained from a study of blood T cell repertoires in COVID-19. Under the authors' procedure: Amplifying reference gene primers gave estimates of nucleated cell counts. The table came from immunoSEQ multiplex PCR; TCRdb's copy has only in-frame clones and leaves some out. V and J calls and clone size are those listed in that table; D and trimming were worked out from the DNA. The sample records approximately 77,000 clones, about 80% being singletons. Germline CDR1 SEHNR, CDR2 FQNEAQ (reference sequence). J was trimmed by 4 bases and V by 5 bases; bases with no gene match: 13. The CDR3 covers 17 residues.

Sequencing used peripheral blood. V usage is TRBV7-9 and J usage is TRBJ1-2; 10 bases match TRBD1. The TCR comes from a woman between 65 and 79 years old with acute or convalescent COVID-19. CDR3 bases: TGTGCCAGCAGCGCCCGGGACAGGGGCCGGGTGGGCTATGGCTACACCTTC. Translated, it gives CASSARDRGRVGYGYTF.